This passage covers 25 T cell receptor beta chains from one sample sequenced in a study of cytomegalovirus exposure and HLA in healthy donors. The PCR made use of 60 Vbeta and 13 Jbeta primers. TCRdb keeps only in-frame clones here, not all; method: immunoSEQ multiplex PCR. This table has 100,000 to 150,000 clones, 80% appearing once. The sequenced sample was PBMCs. Every receptor here comes from a man aged 25 to 40 in good health and CMV-seropositive.

The chain links TRBV1 to TRBJ1-3. TRBV1 has pseudogene status. This CDR3 has 14 amino acids. CDR3 DNA sequence: TGCACCAGCAGTCGGTGTAGCTCTGGAAACACCATATATTTT. Translated, it gives CTSSRCSSGNTIYF.

The rearrangement uses TRBV2 and TRBJ1-6; possible D gene TRBD1, 6 bases. This CDR3 has 14 amino acids. Per the germline V gene, CDR1 is SNHLY and CDR2 is FYNNEI. Deletions cut 3 bases from V and 4 bases from J, with 7 bases between. CDR3 in amino acids: CASSEGAYNSPLHF. CDR3 in DNA: TGTGCCAGCAGTGAGGGGGCTTATAATTCACCCCTCCACTTT. Combining the CDR3 with reference TRBV2 and TRBJ1-6 gives the whole variable domain EPEVTQTPSHQVTQMGQEVILRCVPISNHLYFYWYRQILGQKVEFLVSFYNNEISEKSEIFDDQFSVERPDGSNFTLKIRSTKLEDSAMYFCASSEGAYNSPLHFGNGTRLTVT.

Only one count was recorded for this clone. This chain connects TRBV28 to TRBJ1-1; possible D gene TRBD1, 6 bases. V shed 2 bases and J shed 8 bases, with 6 bases lying between them. The CDR3 totals 11 residues. Germline V lookup: CDR1 MDHEN, CDR2 SYDVKM. Here the CDR3 DNA reads TGTGCCAGCAGTTTAAGGGGGGAAGCTTTCTTT. Its translation: CASSLRGEAFF.

V gene TRBV19 combines with J gene TRBJ2-6; TRBD1 is a possible D gene (6 bases). Trimming removed 7 bases at V and 2 bases at J, with 9 bases between. CDR1 and CDR2 from the germline V gene are LNHDA and SQIVND (reference sequence). The CDR3 is made up of 14 amino acids. The CDR3 DNA reads TGTGCCAGTAAACAGGGAACTGGGGCCAACGTCCTGACTTTC. Its protein is CASKQGTGANVLTF.

CDR3 bases: TGTGCCAGCAGTGACTCGGGGCGGGAGAACACTGAAGCTTTCTTT. Residues: CASSDSGRENTEAFF. The chain links TRBV6-4 to TRBJ1-1; weak D call: TRBD1 (5 bases). Trimming left V 0 bases short and J 1 base short, with 9 bases between. The CDR3 totals 15 residues. Germline lookup yields CDR1 MRHNA and CDR2 SNTAGT.

This clone was detected only a few times. The chain recombines TRBV6-5 with TRBJ1-1; D call uncertain. This CDR3 region has 15 residues. Looked up from germline, CDR1 is MNHEY and CDR2 is SVGAGI. V shed 0 bases and J shed 1 base, with 9 bases lying between them. The CDR3 region is CASSYSKGGNTEAFF. The CDR3 DNA reads TGTGCCAGCAGTTACTCGAAAGGAGGGAACACTGAAGCTTTCTTT.

The J gene is TRBJ1-4, the V gene TRBV5-1; TRBD1 matches at 9 bases. The V gene end was trimmed by 5 bases and the J gene end by 0 bases; junction bases not matched to a gene: 14. Germline values: CDR1 SGHRS, CDR2 YFSETQ. The CDR3 consists of 19 residues. The DNA of the CDR3 is TGCGCCAGCAGTCCTTATTCTGGGACAGGGCTTGCAACTAATGAAAAACTGTTTTTT. Amino acids: CASSPYSGTGLATNEKLFF.

This chain links TRBV5-6 with TRBJ1-3, with D tentatively TRBD1 (5 bases). V dropped 2 bases and J dropped 0 bases, with 9 bases sitting between them. Germline V lookup: CDR1 SGHDT, CDR2 YYEEEE. This CDR3 contains 15 residues. CDR3 sequence reads: CASSFRVSSGNTIYF. CDR3 nucleotide sequence: TGTGCCAGCAGCTTCAGGGTGAGCTCTGGAAACACCATATATTTT.

This clone appeared a few times. J is TRBJ1-2 and V is TRBV2, with TRBD1 identical over 7 bases. Germline CDR1 and CDR2: SNHLY and FYNNEI. The CDR3 is 14 amino acids. Trimming took 4 bases from V and 4 from J; bases not matched to a gene: 6. The CDR3 DNA reads TGTGCCAGCAGTGGGACAGGTGCCTTCTATGGCTACACCTTC. It is translated as CASSGTGAFYGYTF.

This clone was seen once. The chain carries TRBV6-1 and TRBJ2-7; 13 positions match TRBD2. The CDR3 consists of 15 residues. V lost 5 bases and J lost 3; bases outside the gene matches: 4. Per the germline V gene, CDR1 is MNHNS and CDR2 is SASEGT. The CDR3 DNA sequence: TGTGCCAGCAGTCCTCGGACTAGCGGGGGCTACGAGCAGTACTTC. Translated, it gives CASSPRTSGGYEQYF.

The chain is built from TRBV25-1 and TRBJ2-3; possible D gene TRBD2, 6 bases. Trimming pared 4 bases from V and 1 base from J, leaving 18 bases between. The germline CDR1 and CDR2 sequences are MGHDK and SYGVNS. The CDR3 has 17 residues. CDR3 DNA sequence: TGTGCCAGCAGTGGTGGGCAGGGAGGTTGGGGCACAGATACGCAGTATTTT. Amino acid sequence: CASSGGQGGWGTDTQYF.

The chain uses TRBV5-5 and TRBJ2-2; D ambiguous. The ends were cut back, 4 bases at V and 5 bases at J, with 3 bases in the middle. The CDR3 sequence is 11 residues long. The germline gives CDR1 SGHKS, CDR2 YYEKEE (reference sequence). The CDR3 DNA reads as TGTGCCAGCAGCCGTACCGGGGAGCTGTTTTTT. Translated, it gives CASSRTGELFF. Full variable domain (remainder filled in from reference TRBV5-5 and TRBJ2-2): DAGVTQSPTHLIKTRGQQVTLRCSPISGHKSVSWYQQVLGQGPQFIFQYYEKEERGRGNFPDRFSARQFPNYSSELNVNALLLGDSALYLCASSRTGELFFGEGSRLTVL.

The J gene is TRBJ1-5, the V gene TRBV6-6, with 7 bases that match TRBD1. Germline V lookup: CDR1 MNHNY, CDR2 SVGAGI (reference sequence). With 0 bases clipped from V and 7 bases from J, the junction kept 3 bases outside the gene matches. CDR3 size: 14 residues. DNA of the CDR3: TGTGCCAGCAGTTACTCTACAGGGGAGCAGCCCCAGCATTTT. This gives the protein CASSYSTGEQPQHF.

The chain links TRBV5-6 to TRBJ1-2; D is uncertain. Germline CDR1 reads SGHDT; CDR2 reads YYEEEE. V dropped 0 bases and J dropped 3 bases, with 9 bases sitting between them. The CDR3 is made up of 14 amino acids. The CDR3 region has the DNA TGTGCCAGCAGCTTGGAGCGGGGAGACTATGGCTACACCTTC. As protein: CASSLERGDYGYTF.

As for this clone: The junction differs from germline at one of its ends, possibly a read error. The J gene is TRBJ1-3, the V gene TRBV6-1; 7 positions match TRBD1. The germline CDR1 and CDR2 sequences are MNHNS and SASEGT. The CDR3 runs to 16 residues. In DNA, the CDR3 is TGTGCCAGCAGTGATGGAGGGGGCGATATACTAAACACCATACATTTT. Amino acids: CASSDGGGDILNTIHF.

This sequence joins TRBV4-1 and TRBJ1-1; D uncertain. V shed 2 bases and J shed 8 bases, with 6 bases lying between them. Germline CDR1 reads MGHRA; CDR2 reads YSYEKL. There are 11 residues in the CDR3. The CDR3, as DNA: TGCGCCAGCAGCCAAAATCAAGAAGCTTTCTTT. Protein sequence: CASSQNQEAFF.

This chain connects TRBV19 to TRBJ1-5; D is perhaps TRBD1 (6 bases). The CDR3 is 14 residues long. Per the germline V gene, CDR1 is LNHDA and CDR2 is SQIVND (reference sequence). The V end lost 5 bases, the J end lost 11 bases, and 19 bases lay between the germline ends. CDR3 loop: CASSPEGRSGAQHF. CDR3 DNA sequence: TGTGCCAGTAGTCCCGAGGGACGGTCAGGGGCCCAGCATTTT. Full variable domain (outside the CDR3, taken from reference TRBV19 and TRBJ1-5): DGGITQSPKYLFRKEGQNVTLSCEQNLNHDAMYWYRQDPGQGLRLIYYSQIVNDFQKGDIAEGYSVSREKKESFPLTVTSAQKNPTAFYLCASSPEGRSGAQHFGDGTRLSIL.

The genes are TRBV29-1 and TRBJ1-2; 8 positions agree with TRBD1. In germline, CDR1 is SQVTM, CDR2 ANQGSEA. This CDR3 is 15 amino acids long. The junction had 9 bases not matched to a gene; V was cut back by 4 bases and J by 2 bases. The CDR3 region is CSVGLGQGYNYGYTF. The CDR3 bases are TGCAGCGTTGGCCTTGGACAGGGTTACAACTATGGCTACACCTTC.

The CDR3 bases are TGTGCCAGCAGCTTAGGGACAGGGATGAAACTGTTTTTT. Its translation: CASSLGTGMKLFF. The chain carries TRBV7-2 and TRBJ1-4; 8 nucleotides agree with TRBD1. V was pared by 1 base and J by 11 bases, with 3 bases of the junction left unmatched. The germline gives CDR1 SGHTA, CDR2 FQGNSA. CDR3 length: 13 amino acids. The full variable domain, completed using reference TRBV7-2 and TRBJ1-4, is GAGVSQSPSNKVTEKGKDVELRCDPISGHTALYWYRQSLGQGLEFLIYFQGNSAPDKSGLPSDRFSAERTGGSVSTLTIQRTQQEDSAVYLCASSLGTGMKLFFGSGTQLSVL.

The chain recombines TRBV29-1 with TRBJ1-3, with D possibly being TRBD1 (5 bases). CDR3 size: 15 residues. The V and J ends lost 1 base and 0 bases respectively, with 10 bases between them. Germline V gene data show CDR1 as SQVTM and CDR2 as ANQGSEA. The CDR3 is CSVEVSGNSGNTIYF. CDR3 nucleotide sequence: TGCAGCGTTGAAGTTTCAGGGAACTCTGGAAACACCATATATTTT.

The chain couples TRBV27 to TRBJ2-1; TRBD2 is a possible D gene (5 bases). CDR1 is MNHEY, CDR2 SMNVEV, per germline (reference sequence). There are 15 residues in the CDR3. Trimming took off 6 bases at V and 0 bases at J, with 12 bases between the two ends. CDR3 bases: TGTGCCAGCAGCCAAAGAGGGAGCTCCTACAATGAGCAGTTCTTC. Encoded protein: CASSQRGSSYNEQFF.

The rearrangement links TRBV9 to TRBJ2-2; 10 bases are shared with TRBD2. With 3 bases clipped from V and 6 bases from J, the junction kept 8 bases outside the gene matches. The CDR3 is 16 amino acids. Germline lookup yields CDR1 SGDLS and CDR2 YYNGEE. The CDR3 region is CASSAGSGGGAGELFF. For the CDR3, the DNA is TGTGCCAGCAGCGCGGGAAGCGGGGGGGGTGCCGGGGAGCTGTTTTTT.

V is TRBV27 and J is TRBJ1-1, with a weak D call TRBD1 (6 bases). CDR1 MNHEY and CDR2 SMNVEV come from the germline V gene (reference sequence). The CDR3 has 13 residues. Trimming cost V 4 bases and J 3 bases, with 9 bases left between them. CDR3 coding DNA: TGTGCCAGCAGTTACAGGGTGCACACTGAAGCTTTCTTT. Its translation: CASSYRVHTEAFF.

The chain employs TRBV28 and TRBJ1-4, with 7 positions matching TRBD1. J gave up 8 bases and V 2 bases, and 8 bases lay outside the gene matches. The germline V gene encodes CDR1 MDHEN and CDR2 SYDVKM. The CDR3 is 15 amino acids. The CDR3 loop reads CASSLTGEFDEKLFF. The CDR3 DNA reads TGTGCCAGCAGTTTAACAGGGGAGTTCGACGAAAAACTGTTTTTT.

Written as DNA, the CDR3 is TGCGCCAGCAGCCCGACAGGGGTTGTCTACGAGCAGTACTTC. As protein: CASSPTGVVYEQYF. V gene TRBV5-1 combines with J gene TRBJ2-7; 8 bases line up with TRBD1. V gave up 4 bases and J gave up 3 bases; unmatched junction bases: 6. The CDR3 runs to 14 residues. Germline CDR1 SGHRS, CDR2 YFSETQ.